This TCR beta chain was documented in a study of CD8 T cells in Susac syndrome. Random hexamers were used to reverse transcribe an amount of roughly 0.45 to 1 ug RNA. TCRdb analysed the immunoSEQ multiplex PCR reads with MiXCR anew, one entry per CDR3 protein. The top ten hold about 0.12% of the sample, which has about 430,000 distinct CDR3 sequences, around 85% seen once. V was shortened by 7 bases and J by 9 bases, with 12 bases between the two germline ends. This CDR3 is built from 11 residues. Germline V CDR1 and CDR2: MNHNS, SASEGT. The sequencing input was CD8+ T cells from PBMCs. This TCR was recovered from a human donor with multiple sclerosis. V gene TRBV6-1 combines with J gene TRBJ1-1, with D possibly TRBD1 on 5 matching bases. In nucleotides, the CDR3 is TGTGCCAGCAATGCGGGACTCCAAGCTTTCTTT. Protein sequence: CASNAGLQAFF.